The 19 T cell receptor beta chains in this list originate from one sample, sequenced in a study of vaccination and CD4 T cells after COVID-19. An Oncomine TCR Beta short-read assay was used to sequence the DNA from cultured CD4+ T cells. TCRdb reprocessed the PCR reads via MiXCR and lists one record per CDR3 protein. Among under 15,000 distinct CDR3 sequences listed, about two fifths were seen once. Their specific antigens are unknown. Specified treatment: approximately nine-day PBMC culture with coronavirus spike peptide pools or control peptides (ViraFEST assay). This specimen was CD4+ T cells from blood, cultured in vitro, taken before SARS-CoV-2 vaccination. These receptors all come from a human donor who had recovered from COVID-19.

The chain combines TRBV5-4 with TRBJ1-1; D not resolved. The CDR3 has 14 residues. Germline CDR1 and CDR2: SGHNT and YYREEE (reference sequence). Trimming removed 0 bases from V and 2 bases from J, with 8 bases in between. This chain's CDR3 is CASSLGSGNTEAFF. CDR3 in DNA: TGTGCCAGCAGCTTGGGGTCGGGCAACACTGAAGCTTTCTTT.

The table lists this clonotype with a few counts. The rearrangement links TRBV15 to TRBJ2-3, with D unclear. The V gene lost 1 base and the J gene lost 0 bases, with 8 bases spanning the gap. The CDR3 sequence is 15 residues long. From germline, CDR1 is LNHNV and CDR2 YYDKDF (reference sequence). CDR3 sequence reads: CATSRVRHSTDTQYF. The CDR3 DNA reads as TGTGCCACCAGCAGAGTCAGGCATAGCACAGATACGCAGTATTTT.

The rearrangement uses TRBV28 and TRBJ1-2; no reliable D call. The germline gives CDR1 MDHEN, CDR2 SYDVKM. Trimming took 3 bases from V and 8 from J, leaving 19 bases between them. The length of the CDR3 is 15 residues. CDR3 bases: TGTGCCAGCAGTTTGGCCCATCGCGAACTAAGCGGCTACACCTTC. It encodes CASSLAHRELSGYTF.

The chain employs TRBV6-1 and TRBJ1-1; possible D gene TRBD1, 5 bases. Germline V CDR1 and CDR2: MNHNS, SASEGT. Trimming took off 6 bases at V and 5 bases at J, with 19 bases between the two ends. The CDR3 totals 15 residues. The DNA of the CDR3 is TGTGCCAGCAGCCGACTGGGACCCTCGGGTACTGAAGCTTTCTTT. It codes for CASSRLGPSGTEAFF.

This clonotype occurred a few times. The chain combines TRBV2 with TRBJ2-2; D gene unclear. The germline gives CDR1 SNHLY, CDR2 FYNNEI. Between the trimmed V and J ends, which lost 2 bases and 7 bases, there was a span of 8 bases. The CDR3 consists of 13 residues. The DNA for the CDR3 is TGTGCCAGCAGTGAAATAGGTGGCGGGGAGCTGTTTTTT. Protein sequence: CASSEIGGGELFF.

The V and J genes are TRBV20-1 and TRBJ2-2; possibly TRBD1 for D (5 bases). Germline V CDR1 and CDR2: DFQATT, SNEGSKA (reference sequence). The CDR3 has 15 amino acids. V lost 0 bases to trimming and J lost 4 bases, with 12 bases between them. CDR3 nucleotide sequence: TGCAGTGCTAGAGATCGTCAGGGTATCACCGGGGAGCTGTTTTTT. It is translated as CSARDRQGITGELFF.

This rearrangement joins TRBV7-9 to TRBJ2-1; no clear D. This CDR3 contains 12 residues. Germline V gives CDR1 SEHNR, CDR2 FQNEAQ (reference sequence). V lost 2 bases, J lost 11 bases, and 10 bases lay in between. Here the CDR3 reads CASSLPLAQQFF. The DNA for the CDR3 is TGTGCCAGCAGCTTACCGCTGGCTCAGCAGTTCTTC.

The chain joins TRBV6-1 to TRBJ1-5; 9 positions agree with TRBD1. CDR1 and CDR2 (germline): MNHNS, SASEGT. The CDR3 has 15 amino acids. J lost 0 bases, V lost 5 bases, and 2 bases had no gene match. CDR3 nucleotides: TGTGCCAGCAGTCGGACAGGGGATAGCAATCAGCCCCAGCATTTT. It yields the protein CASSRTGDSNQPQHF.

This clonotype was observed a handful of times. The chain is built from TRBV7-2 and TRBJ1-5; maybe TRBD1 (5 bases). The V gene's germline CDR1 is SGHTA and CDR2 FQGNSA. Trimming cost V 9 bases and J 3 bases, with 18 bases left between them. The CDR3 contains 15 residues. The CDR3 reads CASSRGGSYNQPQHF. The CDR3 DNA sequence: TGTGCCAGTAGTAGGGGTGGGAGTTACAATCAGCCCCAGCATTTT.

This clonotype has only a few counts. The chain couples TRBV7-8 to TRBJ2-3; D gene ambiguous. Between the trimmed V and J ends, which lost 7 bases and 0 bases, there was a span of 26 bases. Germline V CDR1 and CDR2: SGHVS, FQNEAQ. The CDR3 spans 19 residues. As DNA, the CDR3 is TGTGCCAGCACCCTAAATGGTCCAAGACGGTTCTCTAGCACAGATACGCAGTATTTT. This sequence encodes CASTLNGPRRFSSTDTQYF.

The chain uses TRBV6-1 and TRBJ1-5; TRBD1 matches at 8 bases. CDR3 size: 15 residues. The V gene end was trimmed by 6 bases and the J gene end by 6 bases; junction bases not matched to a gene: 10. Germline values: CDR1 MNHNS, CDR2 SASEGT. CDR3 residues: CASSQGQGVSQPQHF. CDR3 sequence (DNA): TGTGCCAGCAGCCAAGGACAGGGCGTAAGTCAGCCCCAGCATTTT.

The chain joins TRBV6-1 to TRBJ1-1, with D uncertain. The germline V gene encodes CDR1 MNHNS and CDR2 SASEGT. The CDR3 sequence is 16 residues long. The ends were cut back, 5 bases at V and 1 base at J, with 17 bases in the middle. CDR3 DNA: TGTGCCAGCAGTCCCATGTGGATGGGCCCGAACACTGAAGCTTTCTTT. This codes for CASSPMWMGPNTEAFF.

This clonotype turned up a few times. The chain joins TRBV20-1 to TRBJ1-2; the D is unclear. This CDR3 has 12 amino acids. V gave up 3 bases and J gave up 5 bases, with 10 bases separating them. The germline gives CDR1 DFQATT, CDR2 SNEGSKA (reference sequence). CDR3 amino acids: CSASDPGYGYTF. Here the CDR3 DNA reads TGCAGTGCTAGTGACCCGGGGTATGGCTACACCTTC.

This clonotype was seen only a few times. CDR3 DNA sequence: TGTGCCAGCAGCTCAACCACGACAGGGAGGACTGAAGCTTTCTTT. It translates to CASSSTTTGRTEAFF. This rearrangement joins TRBV7-9 to TRBJ1-1; 7 bases map to TRBD1. Germline V lookup: CDR1 SEHNR, CDR2 FQNEAQ (reference sequence). V was clipped by 4 bases and J by 5 bases; unmatched bases: 10. The CDR3 covers 15 residues.

The V gene is TRBV28, the J gene TRBJ2-7, with D perhaps TRBD1 (5 bases). The CDR3 sequence is 15 residues long. In germline, CDR1 is MDHEN, CDR2 SYDVKM. The V gene lost 7 bases and the J gene lost 3 bases, with 19 bases spanning the gap. CDR3 nucleotide sequence: TGTGCCAGCACCTCAGGCGACAGCCTACACTACGAGCAGTACTTC. This encodes CASTSGDSLHYEQYF.

This chain joins TRBV7-2 and TRBJ2-5, with D perhaps matching TRBD1 (6 bases). Trimming stripped 4 bases from V and 1 base from J, with 13 bases between. Germline CDR1 reads SGHTA; CDR2 reads FQGNSA. This CDR3 region has 15 residues. CDR3 in amino acids: CASSSNRGGQETQYF. In nucleotides, the CDR3 is TGTGCCAGCAGCTCTAATAGAGGGGGCCAAGAGACCCAGTACTTC. The variable domain in full, with the rest retrieved from reference TRBV7-2 and TRBJ2-5, is GAGVSQSPSNKVTEKGKDVELRCDPISGHTALYWYRQSLGQGLEFLIYFQGNSAPDKSGLPSDRFSAERTGGSVSTLTIQRTQQEDSAVYLCASSSNRGGQETQYFGPGTRLLVL.

The table lists this clonotype with a few counts. This chain joins TRBV7-3 and TRBJ2-3, with a tentative D call TRBD1 (5 bases). Germline CDR1 and CDR2: SGHTA and FQGTGA. V was pared by 4 bases and J by 5 bases, with 10 bases between. This CDR3 contains 13 residues. CDR3 bases: TGTGCCAGCAGCTCCACTCAGGGAGATACGCAGTATTTT. Protein product: CASSSTQGDTQYF.

The chain uses TRBV6-2 or TRBV6-3 and TRBJ1-2; D is possibly TRBD1 (6 bases). This CDR3 comprises 15 residues. V gave up 4 bases and J gave up 4 bases, with 16 bases separating them. Germline V lookup: CDR1 MNHEY, CDR2 SVGEGT. The CDR3 is CASSSLSTGIYGYTF. Here the CDR3 DNA reads TGTGCCAGCAGTTCCCTTTCCACAGGGATCTATGGCTACACCTTC.

This clonotype was found once. The chain couples TRBV10-3 to TRBJ1-5; D is possibly TRBD1 (5 bases). The germline V and J ends were trimmed by 5 bases and 4 bases, with 24 bases remaining between them. Germline CDR1 reads ENHRY; CDR2 reads SYGVKD. This CDR3 spans 18 amino acids. The CDR3 here is CAISSGSRGRGVNQPQHF. CDR3 DNA sequence: TGTGCCATCAGTAGCGGGTCCCGGGGACGTGGGGTGAATCAGCCCCAGCATTTT.